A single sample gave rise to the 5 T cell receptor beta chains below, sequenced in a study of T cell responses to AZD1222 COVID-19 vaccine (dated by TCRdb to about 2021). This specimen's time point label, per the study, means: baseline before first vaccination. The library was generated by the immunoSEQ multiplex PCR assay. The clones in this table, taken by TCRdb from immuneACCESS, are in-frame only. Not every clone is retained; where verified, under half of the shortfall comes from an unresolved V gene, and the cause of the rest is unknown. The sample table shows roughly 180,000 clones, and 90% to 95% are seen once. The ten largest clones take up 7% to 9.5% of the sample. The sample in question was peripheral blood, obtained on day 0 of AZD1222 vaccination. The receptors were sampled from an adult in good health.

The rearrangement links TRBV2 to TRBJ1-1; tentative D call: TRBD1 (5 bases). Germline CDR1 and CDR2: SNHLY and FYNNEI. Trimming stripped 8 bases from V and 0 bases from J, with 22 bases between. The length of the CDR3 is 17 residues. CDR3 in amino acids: CASPKGQGSPLNTEAFF. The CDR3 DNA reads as TGTGCCAGCCCGAAAGGGCAGGGATCCCCCTTGAACACTGAAGCTTTCTTT.

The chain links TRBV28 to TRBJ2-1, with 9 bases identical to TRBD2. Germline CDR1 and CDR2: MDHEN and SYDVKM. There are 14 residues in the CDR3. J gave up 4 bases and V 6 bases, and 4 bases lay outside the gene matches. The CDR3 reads CASRPGLAYNEQFF. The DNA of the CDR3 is TGTGCCAGCAGACCGGGACTAGCTTACAATGAGCAGTTCTTC. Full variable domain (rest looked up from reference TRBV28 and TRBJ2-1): DVKVTQSSRYLVKRTGEKVFLECVQDMDHENMFWYRQDPGLGLRLIYFSYDVKMKEKGDIPEGYSVSREKKERFSLILESASTNQTSMYLCASRPGLAYNEQFFGPGTRLTVL.

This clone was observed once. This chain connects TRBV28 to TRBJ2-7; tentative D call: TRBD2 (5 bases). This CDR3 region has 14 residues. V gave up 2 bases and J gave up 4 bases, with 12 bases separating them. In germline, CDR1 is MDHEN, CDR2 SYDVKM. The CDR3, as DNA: TGTGCCAGCAGTTTAGTGGGAGAGAGATACGAGCAGTACTTC. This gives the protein CASSLVGERYEQYF.

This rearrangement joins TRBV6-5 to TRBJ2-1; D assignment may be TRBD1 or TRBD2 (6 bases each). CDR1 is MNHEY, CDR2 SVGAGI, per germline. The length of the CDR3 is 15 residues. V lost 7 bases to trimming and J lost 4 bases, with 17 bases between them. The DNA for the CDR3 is TGTGCCAGCACCACGGGGGCAGGGAGATACAATGAGCAGTTCTTC. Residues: CASTTGAGRYNEQFF.

CDR3 nucleotides: TGTGCCAGCAGTAGGGGGGAGAACTATGGCTACACCTTC. Its translation is CASSRGENYGYTF. V and J are TRBV7-2 and TRBJ1-2, with TRBD1 as a possible D gene (6 bases). This CDR3 is built from 13 residues. Germline V CDR1 and CDR2: SGHTA, FQGNSA. Trimming shortened V by 6 bases and J by 2 bases, and 10 bases separated the two germline ends.